This T cell receptor (beta chain) was obtained from a study of long-term antiretroviral therapy in people with HIV. Study-level results: At every time point, clones expanded before ART dominated the repertoire. Versus controls, repertoires in people with HIV had narrower CDR3 length ranges. Even long-term ART left TRB diversity below transplant donor controls, despite gains.

This clone was recorded a few times. The antigen is unknown. Assay version v3.0 of immunoSEQ was used, and it was run at survey level. The protocol was immunoSEQ multiplex PCR, while the TCRdb copy is restricted to in-frame clones and leaves out a portion. The sample has around 18,000 clones, over 60% seen once. At least two post-ART and at least one pre-ART PBMC sample were available for each donor. V was pared by 6 bases and J by 4 bases, with 16 bases between. Germline lookup yields CDR1 MNHNS and CDR2 SASEGT. The CDR3 is made up of 15 amino acids. This TCR came from a woman aged 45-59 years with HIV. The material was unsorted PBMCs, obtained 0.5 years before starting antiretroviral therapy. This chain connects TRBV6-1 to TRBJ1-5; D unresolved. The CDR3 here is CASSAGLDPNQPQHF. For the CDR3, the DNA is TGTGCCAGCAGCGCAGGATTGGATCCTAATCAGCCCCAGCATTTT.